This entry describes one T cell receptor beta chain. Its antigen is unidentified. PCR used 60 Vbeta primers and 13 Jbeta primers. As originally analysed: Unique TCR beta chains totaled some 81 million in a later count, with 8.5 million to 12 million of them shared. Assay: immunoSEQ multiplex PCR; the TCRdb copy retains only in-frame clones and omits some. That table is the source of V, J and clone size, and D and trimming were worked out from the DNA. Its listing shows around 100,000 clones. The entry originates in a study of cytomegalovirus exposure and HLA in healthy donors. Study-level points and caveats: In a later analysis, more than 15,000 TCR beta sequences were associated with HLA alleles at 0.05 false discovery rate. With high specificity and sensitivity, the classifier reportedly diagnosed cytomegalovirus status.

The origin of this receptor is a man between 35 and 55 years old in good health and CMV-seronegative. Sequencing was carried out using PBMCs.

The CDR3 DNA follows: TGTGCCAGCAGTGATACTCGACAGCTTAGTGGCTACACCTTC. Residues: CASSDTRQLSGYTF. The chain uses TRBV6-1 and TRBJ1-2; D is possibly TRBD1 (5 bases). The CDR3 loop spans 14 amino acids. V shed 3 bases and J shed 7 bases, with 15 bases lying between them. CDR1 is MNHNS, CDR2 SASEGT, per germline.